One sample yielded the 25 T cell receptor beta chains listed below, sequenced in a study of shared clonotypes between healthy human individuals. TCRdb's table, derived via immunoSEQ multiplex PCR, lists solely in-frame clones and lacks some. There are roughly 2.1 million clones in the sample; 85% to 95% occur only once, and around 1.7% lies in the top ten. Terminally differentiated effector memory CD45RA+ cells were excluded from the naive CD8 cells, which were CD45RO-negative and positively selected for CCR7. The sample was naive CD8+ T cells from PBMCs. These receptors all come from a man in his late teens or twenties in good health. Some clones in this sample may be carry-over from other donors' samples.

The chain combines TRBV4-3 with TRBJ2-2; D gene unclear. The germline V and J ends were trimmed by 1 base and 6 bases, with 6 bases remaining between them. Germline-derived CDR1 and CDR2 are LGHNA and YSLEER. The CDR3 loop spans 13 amino acids. The CDR3 nucleotides read TGCGCCAGCAGCCAAGCGGTTGCCGGGGAGCTGTTTTTT. Encoded protein: CASSQAVAGELFF.

The rearrangement links TRBV25-1 to TRBJ2-1; D gene uncertain. V was trimmed by 3 bases and J by 0 bases, leaving 12 bases between them. The germline CDR1 and CDR2 sequences are MGHDK and SYGVNS. There are 16 residues in the CDR3. The CDR3 reads CASSDRLASSYNEQFF. In nucleotides, the CDR3 is TGTGCCAGCAGTGATCGGTTGGCCAGCTCCTACAATGAGCAGTTCTTC.

This chain links TRBV9 with TRBJ2-6; D gene uncertain. The CDR3 has 14 amino acids. Per the germline V gene, CDR1 is SGDLS and CDR2 is YYNGEE. V dropped 4 bases and J dropped 3 bases, with 8 bases sitting between them. This chain's CDR3 is CASSPQRGANVLTF. CDR3 sequence (DNA): TGTGCCAGCAGCCCCCAACGTGGGGCCAACGTCCTGACTTTC.

A note on this clone: Other DNA sequences in this sample translate to the same CDR3. V usage is TRBV7-2 and J usage is TRBJ1-1; no definite D call. The CDR3 runs 15 residues. Trimming took 0 bases from V and 1 from J, leaving 9 bases between them. In germline, CDR1 is SGHTA, CDR2 FQGNSA. CDR3 region: CASSLARTANTEAFF. The CDR3 DNA is TGTGCCAGCAGCTTAGCAAGGACGGCGAACACTGAAGCTTTCTTT.

Remarks on this clone: The identical CDR3 is also encoded by other nucleotide sequences in the sample. The V call is TRBV27, the J call TRBJ2-3; D remains ambiguous. Trimming took off 5 bases at V and 0 bases at J, with 9 bases between the two ends. The germline V gene has CDR1 MNHEY and CDR2 SMNVEV (reference sequence). This CDR3 is built from 14 residues. CDR3 DNA sequence: TGTGCCAGCAGTCTTTTGACTAGCACAGATACGCAGTATTTT. This codes for CASSLLTSTDTQYF.

V gene TRBV30 combines with J gene TRBJ2-3, with 8 bases that match TRBD2. The CDR3 is made up of 17 amino acids. The V and J ends lost 6 bases and 5 bases, in that order; junction bases with no gene match: 19. Germline values: CDR1 GTSNPN, CDR2 SVGIG (reference sequence). The CDR3 sequence is CACPRFGSGTLGDTQYF. For the CDR3, the DNA is TGTGCCTGCCCCCGGTTTGGTAGCGGGACTTTGGGAGATACGCAGTATTTT.

This clone was seen a few times. V gene TRBV7-9 combines with J gene TRBJ1-2; D is unclear. The V gene lost 4 bases and the J gene lost 4 bases, with 22 bases spanning the gap. The CDR3 length is 17 residues. Germline V lookup: CDR1 SEHNR, CDR2 FQNEAQ (reference sequence). The CDR3 reads CASSSTDLVIGPYGYTF. The CDR3 region has the DNA TGTGCCAGCAGCTCCACGGACCTCGTTATAGGGCCCTATGGCTACACCTTC.

A single count supports this clone. The V and J genes are TRBV7-2 and TRBJ1-2, with D uncertain. Trimming removed 5 bases at V and 2 bases at J, with 15 bases between. Germline CDR1 and CDR2: SGHTA and FQGNSA. The CDR3 is 15 residues long. CDR3 bases: TGTGCCAGCAGCCAAGACCCAGGAACCAACTATGGCTACACCTTC. Protein sequence: CASSQDPGTNYGYTF.

The gene calls are TRBV6-6 and TRBJ2-1, with 9 nucleotides matching TRBD2. Trimming at V came to 8 bases and at J to 8 bases, leaving 16 bases not matched to a gene. The CDR3 covers 16 residues. Germline V gene sequence: CDR1 MNHNY, CDR2 SVGAGI (reference sequence). The CDR3 protein is CASAVKGFSGSYEQFF. The DNA for the CDR3 is TGTGCCAGCGCAGTTAAAGGATTTAGCGGGAGTTATGAGCAGTTCTTC.

J is TRBJ2-2 and V is TRBV6-5; D gene ambiguous. Trimming removed 6 bases at V and 4 bases at J, with 9 bases between. Germline-derived CDR1 and CDR2 are MNHEY and SVGAGI. CDR3 length equals 13 residues. This CDR3 reads CASSLKPTGELFF. Written as DNA, the CDR3 is TGTGCCAGCAGCCTGAAACCCACCGGGGAGCTGTTTTTT.

The chain links TRBV6-1 to TRBJ1-2; TRBD1 is a possible D gene (6 bases). The CDR3 extends over 18 amino acids. With 2 bases removed from V and 1 base from J, the gap between germline ends came to 20 bases. Germline loops: CDR1 MNHNS, CDR2 SASEGT. The CDR3 DNA is TGTGCCAGCAGTGAATGGCCCTTTTCCGGACAGTTTAACTATGGCTACACCTTC. Protein product: CASSEWPFSGQFNYGYTF.

This clone was recorded a few times. The chain couples TRBV6-5 to TRBJ1-1; D is uncertain. The CDR3 contains 14 residues. The V and J ends lost 0 bases and 4 bases respectively, with 9 bases between them. Germline assignment: CDR1 MNHEY and CDR2 SVGAGI. The CDR3 is CASSYSTRATEAFF. The CDR3 DNA reads as TGTGCCAGCAGTTACTCAACGAGGGCCACTGAAGCTTTCTTT.

The chain carries TRBV4-1 and TRBJ2-1, with D uncertain. The CDR3 length is 13 residues. Germline V gene data show CDR1 as MGHRA and CDR2 as YSYEKL. Deletions cut 0 bases from V and 15 bases from J, with 15 bases between. The CDR3 spells CASSQDPGSPGFF. The CDR3 nucleotides read TGCGCCAGCAGCCAAGATCCTGGCAGCCCCGGGTTCTTC.

V and J are TRBV27 and TRBJ2-7; TRBD2 is a possible D gene (7 bases). The CDR3 spans 15 residues. The V and J ends lost 6 bases and 3 bases respectively, with 18 bases between them. From germline, CDR1 is MNHEY and CDR2 SMNVEV (reference sequence). CDR3 sequence: CASSPRGGDIYEQYF. DNA for the CDR3: TGTGCCAGCAGCCCAAGGGGGGGGGATATCTACGAGCAGTACTTC.

The gene calls are TRBV7-3 and TRBJ2-1; 9 bases agree with TRBD2. Per the germline V gene, CDR1 is SGHTA and CDR2 is FQGTGA. This CDR3 is 15 amino acids long. J lost 6 bases, V lost 4 bases, and 7 bases had no gene match. CDR3 DNA sequence: TGTGCCAGCAGCTCGGGACTAGCTGAAGCCAATGAGCAGTTCTTC. This translates into CASSSGLAEANEQFF.

This clone was observed a single time. The rearrangement links TRBV29-1 to TRBJ2-7; weak D call: TRBD2 (5 bases). Germline V gene sequence: CDR1 SQVTM, CDR2 ANQGSEA. Trimming stripped 4 bases from V and 0 bases from J, with 22 bases between. The CDR3 consists of 17 residues. The CDR3 bases are TGCAGCGTTGTCGGACTGGGCGGAACTCTGAGCTCCTACGAGCAGTACTTC. This sequence encodes CSVVGLGGTLSSYEQYF.

This sequence joins TRBV5-1 and TRBJ2-7; 14 nucleotides agree with TRBD2. V gave up 5 bases and J gave up 2 bases; unmatched junction bases: 9. CDR1 and CDR2 from the germline V gene are SGHRS and YFSETQ. The CDR3 covers 17 residues. CDR3 amino acids: CASRDGLAGGLAYEQYF. The CDR3 DNA follows: TGCGCCAGCAGGGACGGACTAGCGGGAGGTTTAGCCTACGAGCAGTACTTC.

The rearrangement uses TRBV7-9 and TRBJ2-7, with no clear D. V shed 1 base and J shed 3 bases, with 13 bases lying between them. CDR1 SEHNR and CDR2 FQNEAQ come from the germline V gene (reference sequence). The CDR3 contains 15 residues. The DNA for the CDR3 is TGTGCCAGCAGCTTAGTCCGTGAGTTGGTCTACGAGCAGTACTTC. Amino acid sequence: CASSLVRELVYEQYF.

This chain uses TRBV11-2 with TRBJ1-3; TRBD1 matches 8 bases. V lost 5 bases to trimming and J lost 7 bases; unmatched junction nucleotides: 10. CDR1 SGHAT and CDR2 FQNNGV come from the germline V gene. The CDR3 runs to 15 residues. The CDR3 is CASSLRTGSPNTIYF. CDR3 nucleotide sequence: TGTGCCAGCAGCCTCCGGACAGGGTCTCCTAACACCATATATTTT.

The chain couples TRBV2 to TRBJ2-7; TRBD2 aligns across 7 bases. The CDR3 runs 16 residues. V shed 6 bases, J shed 4 bases, and the junction held 15 bases outside the gene matches. Germline V gives CDR1 SNHLY, CDR2 FYNNEI. DNA of the CDR3: TGTGCCAGCAGACCACCCGAGGGCAGGGAGGGGTACGAGCAGTACTTC. Translated, it gives CASRPPEGREGYEQYF.

The J gene is TRBJ2-7, the V gene TRBV4-2, with TRBD2 identical over 13 bases. CDR3 length: 13 amino acids. The junction had 0 bases not matched to a gene; V was cut back by 4 bases and J by 6 bases. Germline CDR1 LGHNA, CDR2 YNFKEQ. In nucleotides, the CDR3 is TGTGCCAGCAGCCGACTAGCGGGAGGCGAGCAGTACTTC. Translated: CASSRLAGGEQYF.

The chain couples TRBV5-1 to TRBJ2-7; TRBD1 matches at 12 bases. The V segment lost 2 bases and the J segment 5 bases; nucleotides outside the gene matches: 5. The germline gives CDR1 SGHRS, CDR2 YFSETQ. This CDR3 has 15 amino acids. The CDR3 sequence: CASSFNRDRGHEQYF. CDR3 DNA: TGCGCCAGCAGCTTCAACCGGGACAGGGGGCACGAGCAGTACTTC.

This sequence joins TRBV10-3 and TRBJ2-3, with D perhaps assigned TRBD1 or TRBD2 (5 bases each). This CDR3 comprises 13 residues. Germline lookup yields CDR1 ENHRY and CDR2 SYGVKD. With 0 bases removed from V and 9 bases from J, the gap between germline ends came to 10 bases. CDR3 residues: CAISESWGKTQYF. CDR3 DNA: TGTGCCATCAGTGAGTCTTGGGGGAAAACGCAGTATTTT.

V is TRBV11-2 and J is TRBJ1-2; 7 nucleotides line up with TRBD1. The CDR3 is 15 amino acids. V trimming: 3 bases; J trimming: 5 bases; junction bases outside the gene matches: 9. In germline, CDR1 is SGHAT, CDR2 FQNNGV. The CDR3 region has the DNA TGTGCCAGCAGCTTTGCCCCACAGGGGCTTTATGGCTACACCTTC. Protein: CASSFAPQGLYGYTF.

The chain is built from TRBV11-2 and TRBJ2-7, with D unclear. V lost 10 bases to trimming and J lost 6 bases, with 19 bases between them. The CDR3 covers 13 residues. Germline V gene data show CDR1 as SGHAT and CDR2 as FQNNGV. CDR3 amino acids: CATRRFLDPEQYF. In DNA, the CDR3 is TGTGCCACTCGTCGCTTTCTAGACCCCGAGCAGTACTTC.